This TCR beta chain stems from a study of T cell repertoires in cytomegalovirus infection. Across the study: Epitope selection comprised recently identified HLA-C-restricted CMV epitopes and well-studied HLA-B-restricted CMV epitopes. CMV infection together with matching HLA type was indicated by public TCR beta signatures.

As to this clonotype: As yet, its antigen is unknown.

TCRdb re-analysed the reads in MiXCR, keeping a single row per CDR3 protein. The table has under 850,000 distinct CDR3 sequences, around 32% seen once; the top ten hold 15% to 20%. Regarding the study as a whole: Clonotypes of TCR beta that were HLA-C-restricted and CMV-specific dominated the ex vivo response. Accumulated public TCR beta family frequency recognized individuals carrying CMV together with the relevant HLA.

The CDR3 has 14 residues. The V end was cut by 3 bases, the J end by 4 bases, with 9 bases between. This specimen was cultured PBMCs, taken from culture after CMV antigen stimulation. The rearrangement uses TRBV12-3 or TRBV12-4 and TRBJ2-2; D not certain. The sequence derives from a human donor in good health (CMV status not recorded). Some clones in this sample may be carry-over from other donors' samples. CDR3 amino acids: CASSFASSTGELFF. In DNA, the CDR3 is TGTGCCAGCAGTTTTGCAAGCTCCACCGGGGAGCTGTTTTTT.